A single sample gave rise to the 5 T cell receptor beta chains below, sequenced in a study of cytomegalovirus exposure and HLA in healthy donors (TCRdb year 2017). Receptors were amplified or captured by the immunoSEQ multiplex PCR assay. For the multiplex PCR, a mixture combining 60 forward primers for TCR Vbeta segments and 13 reverse primers for TCR Jbeta segments was used. Entries here come from immuneACCESS through TCRdb and include only in-frame sequences with V and J called. Some clones fail to appear in such tables; in the studies checked, an unresolved V gene covers under half of the shortfall, and the cause of the remainder is unknown. This sample lists approximately 120,000 clones; 70% to 80% were detected once. The ten most abundant clones make up 0.95% to 1.5% of the sample. The sequencing input was PBMCs. The receptors come from a man aged 50-59 years in good health and CMV-seronegative.

The chain has TRBV28 and TRBJ2-1; the match to TRBD2 covers 10 bases. Germline-derived CDR1 and CDR2 are MDHEN and SYDVKM. The V segment lost 5 bases and the J segment 8 bases; nucleotides outside the gene matches: 15. The CDR3 covers 17 residues. The CDR3 DNA sequence: TGTGCCAGCAGTCCATCCTCTAGCGGGAGCCCAGTGGATGAGCAGTTCTTC. Translated: CASSPSSSGSPVDEQFF.

The chain joins TRBV6-1 to TRBJ2-5; D is possibly TRBD2 (8 bases). Matching the DNA end better, TRBJ2-7 makes the J call doubtful. The CDR3 runs to 15 residues. Germline assignment: CDR1 MNHNS and CDR2 SASEGT. The CDR3 region has the DNA TGTGCCAGCAGAGATAGCGGGACAGCTGCCTACGAGCAGTACTTC. Translated, it gives CASRDSGTAAYEQYF.

This sequence joins TRBV6-5 and TRBJ2-2, with D unclear. V was pared by 2 bases and J by 0 bases, with 7 bases between. This CDR3 region has 15 residues. Germline V gene lookup returns CDR1 MNHEY and CDR2 SVGAGI. As DNA, the CDR3 is TGTGCCAGCAGTTACGCGCCCGCGAACACCGGGGAGCTGTTTTTT. It is translated as CASSYAPANTGELFF.

Points on this clone: The junction departs from the called germline gene at one end, perhaps through a read error. V gene TRBV18 combines with J gene TRBJ1-1, with TRBD1 as a possible D gene (5 bases). CDR3 length: 12 residues. Germline assignment: CDR1 KGHSH and CDR2 LQKENI. The CDR3 coding sequence is TGTGCCAGCTCACCAATAGATGGCGACAGAAATTTT. This encodes CASSPIDGDRNF.

The J gene is TRBJ2-7, the V gene TRBV2, with D maybe TRBD1 (6 bases). V lost 7 bases and J lost 6, with 19 bases in between. Germline-derived CDR1 and CDR2 are SNHLY and FYNNEI. CDR3 length: 14 residues. The CDR3 DNA sequence: TGTGCCAGCAAAGGAGGACAGTCAGGCGGCGAGCAGTACTTC. This codes for CASKGGQSGGEQYF.